This T cell receptor beta chain was sequenced during a study of cytomegalovirus exposure and HLA in healthy donors. The germline V gene has CDR1 MNHEY and CDR2 SVGAGI. There are 15 residues in the CDR3. Trimming cost V 5 bases and J 10 bases, with 18 bases left between them. This clone was recorded once. The data were produced by immunoSEQ multiplex PCR, yet TCRdb's version contains in-frame clones alone and is incomplete. The repertoire holds 150,000 or so clones, with roughly 89% as singletons. The origin of this receptor is a woman between 18 and 30 years old in good health and CMV-seropositive. Sequencing was done on a sample of PBMCs. The rearrangement links TRBV6-5 to TRBJ1-6; D unclear. CDR3 loop: CASSTPRELESPLHF. CDR3 DNA sequence: TGTGCCAGCAGTACCCCGAGGGAGCTAGAGTCACCCCTCCACTTT.